Detailed here is one T cell receptor (beta chain). V was shortened by 3 bases and J by 0 bases, with 12 bases between the two germline ends. The germline V gene encodes CDR1 KGHSH and CDR2 LQKENI. This CDR3 region has 16 residues. The source of the sample is a study of blood T cell repertoires in COVID-19. For the study at large: From T cells, B-cell-depleted T cells, or PBMCs came the material, which was cDNA or gDNA.

The protocol was immunoSEQ multiplex PCR, while the TCRdb copy is restricted to in-frame clones and leaves out a portion. The sample lists about 90,000 clones; roughly 87% were seen once. The clonotype originates from a male donor with acute or convalescent COVID-19. The gene calls are TRBV18 and TRBJ1-3, with D unclear. Sample: peripheral blood. The CDR3 protein is CASSPSSVGSGNTIYF. The CDR3 DNA is TGTGCCAGCTCACCCTCGTCGGTCGGCTCTGGAAACACCATATATTTT.